These T cell receptor beta chains were read from a single sample in a study of shared clonotypes between healthy human individuals. Data came from immunoSEQ multiplex PCR; TCRdb stores just in-frame clones and leaves some out. The data show about 2.4 million clones, over 85% seen once. The sequenced material came from naive CD4+ T cells from PBMCs. The origin of the receptors is a man aged 18 to 29 in good health. Some clones in this sample may be carry-over from other donors' samples. Both conserved end residues are part of each CDR3. D genes are given only for firm matches. Only some rows state a clone size, as once, few, many or a class for expanded clones.

d_gene	v_gene	j_gene	abundance	CDR3aa	CDR3nt
.	TRBV4-1	TRBJ2-7	.	CASSQDVGYEQYF	TGCGCCAGCAGCCAAGACGTGGGCTACGAGCAGTACTTC
.	TRBV4-2	TRBJ1-1	few	CASSQDSPGRKAFF	TGTGCCAGCAGCCAAGATAGCCCAGGGAGGAAAGCTTTCTTT
.	TRBV27	TRBJ2-3	.	CASKYDRYTDTQYF	TGTGCCAGCAAATACGATAGATACACAGATACGCAGTATTTT
.	TRBV5-8	TRBJ2-2	.	CASIRARNTGELFF	TGTGCCAGCATCAGGGCCCGCAACACCGGGGAGCTGTTTTTT
.	TRBV5-4	TRBJ2-3	.	CASSVSGASTDTQYF	TGTGCCAGCAGCGTCTCCGGGGCTTCCACAGATACGCAGTATTTT
.	TRBV6-5	TRBJ1-3	.	CASSTSSPNTIYF	TGTGCCAGCAGTACCTCGTCGCCAAACACCATATATTTT
.	TRBV5-8	TRBJ1-5	few	CASSPRTGNQPQHF	TGTGCCAGCAGCCCCCGGACAGGCAATCAGCCCCAGCATTTT
TRBD1	TRBV27	TRBJ1-2	.	CASRRAQGVGFYGYTF	TGTGCCAGCAGACGAGCGCAGGGGGTCGGGTTCTATGGCTACACCTTC
.	TRBV19	TRBJ2-2	.	CASSTTGTWNTGELFF	TGTGCCAGTAGTACAACCGGGACGTGGAACACCGGGGAGCTGTTTTTT
TRBD2	TRBV7-3	TRBJ2-2	.	CASSPRRLAGGSGELFF	TGTGCCAGCAGCCCCCGGCGTCTAGCGGGAGGTTCCGGGGAGCTGTTTTTT
.	TRBV28	TRBJ2-7	.	CASGEEREQYF	TGTGCCAGCGGAGAAGAGCGAGAGCAGTACTTC
TRBD2	TRBV7-3	TRBJ2-1	.	CASSSYSGTTGQFF	TGTGCCAGCAGCTCCTATTCCGGGACTACGGGGCAGTTCTTC
TRBD1	TRBV9	TRBJ2-7	.	CASSAGVGQGIEQYF	TGTGCCAGCAGCGCCGGTGTGGGACAGGGTATCGAGCAGTACTTC
.	TRBV15	TRBJ2-7	.	CATSRFVRGSYEQYF	TGTGCCACCAGCAGATTCGTTAGAGGGAGTTACGAGCAGTACTTC
.	TRBV28	TRBJ2-1	.	CASSLQVDEQFF	TGTGCCAGCAGTTTACAGGTCGATGAGCAGTTCTTC
.	TRBV7-6	TRBJ1-1	.	CASSLAVSGTEAFF	TGTGCCAGCAGCTTAGCTGTTTCAGGGACTGAAGCTTTCTTT
.	TRBV5-1	TRBJ2-5	.	CASSKEWAETQYF	TGCGCCAGCAGCAAGGAATGGGCGGAGACCCAGTACTTC
TRBD2	TRBV6-5	TRBJ2-7	.	CASSRREANEQYF	TGTGCCAGCAGTCGACGGGAGGCTAACGAGCAGTACTTC
.	TRBV5-4	TRBJ2-5	.	CASSLPRETQYF	TGTGCCAGCAGCCTTCCAAGGGAGACCCAGTACTTC
.	TRBV6-5	TRBJ2-2	.	CASKRGTLNTGELFF	TGTGCCAGCAAACGGGGGACACTAAACACCGGGGAGCTGTTTTTT
.	TRBV27	TRBJ2-3	.	CASTNRPDTQYF	TGTGCCAGCACCAATCGCCCAGATACGCAGTATTTT
.	TRBV6-1	TRBJ1-1	.	CASPRRGNTEAFF	TGTGCCAGCCCTCGACGGGGGAACACTGAAGCTTTCTTT
.	TRBV4-3	TRBJ2-7	.	CASSQGGTHSYEQYF	TGCGCCAGCAGCCAAGGGGGCACCCACTCCTACGAGCAGTACTTC
.	TRBV7-3	TRBJ2-2	once	CASSWIPGELFF	TGTGCCAGCAGTTGGATCCCCGGGGAGCTGTTTTTT
TRBD2	TRBV27	TRBJ2-2	.	CASSLSRTSGSQNGELFF	TGTGCCAGCAGTTTATCCCGTACTAGCGGGAGTCAAAACGGGGAGCTGTTTTTT
TRBD2	TRBV7-7	TRBJ2-7	.	CASSFLRGRYF	TGTGCCAGCAGCTTTCTCCGCGGGAGATACTTC
.	TRBV18	TRBJ1-3	.	CASSPRPLSGNTIYF	TGTGCCAGCTCACCACGACCGCTCTCTGGAAACACCATATATTTT
TRBD1	TRBV18	TRBJ2-5	.	CASSLTGGKETQYF	TGTGCCAGCTCATTGACAGGGGGCAAGGAGACCCAGTACTTC
TRBD2	TRBV4-2	TRBJ2-1	.	CASDRGLAGGSSYNEQFF	TGTGCCAGCGACAGAGGGCTAGCGGGAGGGTCCTCCTACAATGAGCAGTTCTTC
.	TRBV5-8	TRBJ2-2	.	CASILGILTGELFF	TGTGCCAGCATCCTCGGGATACTCACCGGGGAGCTGTTTTTT
.	TRBV15	TRBJ2-6	.	CATSPRTAGANVLTF	TGTGCCACCAGCCCCCGCACTGCTGGGGCCAACGTCCTGACTTTC
.	TRBV19	TRBJ2-5	.	CASSIGQGIETQYF	TGTGCCAGTAGTATTGGCCAGGGAATCGAGACCCAGTACTTC
.	TRBV10-2	TRBJ2-7	.	CASTLAGAAITYEQYF	TGCGCCAGCACCCTAGCCGGGGCAGCCATAACCTACGAGCAGTACTTC
TRBD2	TRBV5-1	TRBJ2-3	.	CASSLPGLAGADTQYF	TGCGCCAGCAGCTTGCCGGGACTAGCGGGAGCAGATACGCAGTATTTT
TRBD1	TRBV25-1	TRBJ2-7	.	CASSEYIGQGANEQYF	TGTGCCAGCAGTGAATATATAGGCCAGGGGGCCAACGAGCAGTACTTC
TRBD2	TRBV5-6	TRBJ2-2	.	CASSSSTREGHGELFF	TGTGCCAGCAGCTCAAGTACGCGGGAGGGCCATGGGGAGCTGTTTTTT
TRBD1	TRBV12-5	TRBJ1-3	.	CASGLPQGTGRSGNTIYF	TGTGCTAGTGGTTTGCCACAGGGGACGGGACGCTCTGGAAACACCATATATTTT
.	TRBV5-1	TRBJ2-1	.	CASSLFVPDEQFF	TGCGCCAGCAGCTTGTTCGTGCCGGATGAGCAGTTCTTC
.	TRBV6-1	TRBJ1-5	.	CASSDPQPQHF	TGTGCCAGCAGTGACCCTCAGCCCCAGCATTTT
TRBD1	TRBV5-1	TRBJ2-1	.	CASSWGQGADEQFF	TGCGCCAGCAGCTGGGGACAGGGGGCGGATGAGCAGTTCTTC
TRBD2	TRBV15	TRBJ2-2	.	CATSTSQGLAGGTGELFF	TGTGCCACCAGCACCTCCCAGGGCCTAGCGGGAGGCACCGGGGAGCTGTTTTTT
.	TRBV7-2	TRBJ2-7	.	CASSPERATYEQYF	TGTGCCAGCAGCCCCGAGCGGGCTACCTACGAGCAGTACTTC
.	TRBV5-4	TRBJ2-5	.	CASSLIRGQETQYF	TGTGCCAGCAGCTTGATCAGAGGGCAAGAGACCCAGTACTTC
.	TRBV7-9	TRBJ2-3	.	CASSSRREGDTQYF	TGTGCCAGCAGCTCCCGGCGCGAGGGGGATACGCAGTATTTT
.	TRBV28	TRBJ1-5	once	CASTVGSPRQPQHF	TGTGCCAGCACCGTGGGCAGCCCCAGGCAGCCCCAGCATTTT
.	TRBV9	TRBJ2-3	.	CASSQGPHTDTQYF	TGTGCCAGCAGCCAGGGTCCCCACACAGATACGCAGTATTTT
.	TRBV21-1	TRBJ1-4	.	CASSISSGDHEKLFF	TGTGCCAGCAGCATATCGTCAGGGGATCATGAAAAACTGTTTTTT